Following are 3 T cell receptor beta chains from one sample sequenced in a study. TCRdb itself ran the 5' RACE reads through MiXCR, one entry per CDR3 protein. The sample has tens of thousands of distinct CDR3 sequences, 22% seen once. The sorted Tregs were CD4+CD25+CD127-/low cells. Source material: Tregs sorted from blood. The receptors here all came from a female donor with breast cancer.

About this clonotype: With a much larger clone just one base away, this may be a read error. The CDR3 end shows no conserved phenylalanine or tryptophan, and so a read error is likely. V and J are TRBV20-1 and TRBJ2-1; the D gene is possibly TRBD1 (6 bases). Trimming shortened V by 4 bases and J by 7 bases, and 14 bases separated the two germline ends. CDR3 size: 13 residues. The V gene's germline CDR1 is DFQATT and CDR2 SNEGSKA (reference sequence). CDR3 amino acids: CSANFLGQNEQFC. The CDR3 DNA reads TGCAGTGCTAACTTCCTAGGACAGAATGAGCAGTTCTGC.

This clonotype was observed many times. The chain links TRBV4-1 to TRBJ1-1, with TRBD1 as a possible D gene (6 bases). Germline values: CDR1 MGHRA, CDR2 YSYEKL. The V and J ends lost 1 base and 10 bases respectively, with 13 bases between them. The CDR3 has 13 residues. Written as DNA, the CDR3 is TGCGCCAGCAGCCAAGCCGGGGACATTGGAGCTTTCTTT. The encoded protein is CASSQAGDIGAFF.

The chain is built from TRBV5-6 and TRBJ2-7, with TRBD2 matching over 10 bases. V dropped 3 bases and J dropped 3; count of bases not matched to a gene: 6. This CDR3 has 15 amino acids. Germline values: CDR1 SGHDT, CDR2 YYEEEE. The CDR3 loop is CASSSSSGSIYEQYF. The CDR3, as DNA: TGTGCCAGCAGCTCTTCTAGCGGGAGCATCTACGAGCAGTACTTC.